Shown below are 30 T cell receptor beta chains from a single sample sequenced in a study of cytomegalovirus exposure and HLA in healthy donors. Both 60 Vbeta primers and 13 Jbeta primers went into the PCR. Repertoires were generated with immunoSEQ multiplex PCR, while TCRdb's copy carries only in-frame clones and drops some. The data show around 110,000 clones, roughly three quarters seen once. The sample comprised PBMCs. These receptors all stem from a woman younger than 35 in good health and CMV-seropositive.

The chain combines TRBV10-1 with TRBJ2-1, with 9 positions matching TRBD2. CDR3 length: 15 amino acids. Unmatched junction bases numbered 5, after V lost 2 bases and J lost 6 bases. The germline gives CDR1 WNHNN, CDR2 SYGVQD (reference sequence). CDR3 bases: TGCGCCAGCAGTGAGGCGCGGGAGGGCCCCAATGAGCAGTTCTTC. It encodes CASSEAREGPNEQFF.

The DNA for the CDR3 is TGTGCCAGCAGTTACCCGACAGGGACTGGGGCCAACGTCCTGACTTTC. Its protein is CASSYPTGTGANVLTF. The V call is TRBV6-5, the J call TRBJ2-6; TRBD1 agrees at 7 bases. J lost 2 bases, V lost 2 bases, and 3 bases had no gene match. Germline V CDR1 and CDR2: MNHEY, SVGAGI. The CDR3 extends over 16 amino acids.

A single count supports this clone. The CDR3 here is CASSFPDSKNIQYF. The CDR3 DNA reads as TGTGCCAGCAGTTTCCCGGACAGCAAAAACATTCAGTACTTC. The chain carries TRBV28 and TRBJ2-4; maybe TRBD1 (6 bases). Trimming stripped 3 bases from V and 3 bases from J, with 9 bases between. Germline CDR1 is MDHEN and CDR2 is SYDVKM. This CDR3 region has 14 residues.

The gene calls are TRBV7-6 and TRBJ2-7, with 8 bases aligning to TRBD2. The CDR3 sequence is 14 residues long. Germline CDR1 and CDR2: SGHVS and FNYEAQ. Losses at the gene ends were 5 bases for V and 5 bases for J; bases not matched to a gene: 8. In nucleotides, the CDR3 is TGTGCCAGCAGCCCCCGGGAGGGGCTCCACGAGCAGTACTTC. Translation gives CASSPREGLHEQYF. Full variable domain (missing parts from reference TRBV7-6 and TRBJ2-7): GAGVSQSPRYKVTKRGQDVALRCDPISGHVSLYWYRQALGQGPEFLTYFNYEAQQDKSGLPNDRFSAERPEGSISTLTIQRTEQRDSAMYRCASSPREGLHEQYFGPGTRLTVT.

This clone was seen a single time. The V and J genes are TRBV18 and TRBJ1-1; TRBD1 matches 10 bases. The V segment lost 3 bases and the J segment 6 bases; nucleotides outside the gene matches: 10. Looked up from germline, CDR1 is KGHSH and CDR2 is LQKENI. This CDR3 has 16 amino acids. The CDR3 loop is CASSPSGTGEKPEAFF. The DNA of the CDR3 is TGTGCCAGCTCACCCTCCGGGACAGGGGAGAAGCCTGAAGCTTTCTTT.

The genes are TRBV9 and TRBJ1-1; TRBD1 might be the D (5 bases). Per the germline V gene, CDR1 is SGDLS and CDR2 is YYNGEE. The CDR3 is 13 residues long. Trimming cost V 2 bases and J 5 bases, with 10 bases left between them. The CDR3 spells CASSVGGKTEAFF. The CDR3 nucleotides read TGTGCCAGCAGCGTGGGGGGAAAGACTGAAGCTTTCTTT.

The rearrangement joins TRBV4-1 to TRBJ2-7; 9 bases are shared with TRBD2. The V segment lost 1 base and the J segment 4 bases; nucleotides outside the gene matches: 17. The CDR3 runs to 19 residues. CDR1 and CDR2 (germline): MGHRA, YSYEKL. The chain's CDR3 is CASSQVAVGGRAQWYEQYF. The CDR3 DNA reads as TGCGCCAGCAGCCAAGTGGCAGTTGGCGGGAGGGCCCAGTGGTACGAGCAGTACTTC.

This clone was detected only a few times. The genes are TRBV5-5 and TRBJ2-1; perhaps TRBD2 as D (8 bases). V lost 0 bases and J lost 9, with 19 bases in between. This CDR3 comprises 16 residues. Per the germline V gene, CDR1 is SGHKS and CDR2 is YYEKEE (reference sequence). The CDR3 spells CASSLELLAGQPEQFF. CDR3 DNA: TGTGCCAGCAGCTTGGAGTTATTAGCGGGACAGCCTGAGCAGTTCTTC.

This chain links TRBV27 with TRBJ1-4; possibly TRBD1 for D (5 bases). CDR1 is MNHEY, CDR2 SMNVEV, per germline (reference sequence). Trimming shortened V by 9 bases and J by 5 bases, and 25 bases separated the two germline ends. This CDR3 is built from 17 residues. For the CDR3, the DNA is TGTGCCAGTCGAAAGGAGGGGAAGGATGTTCTGAATGAAAAACTGTTTTTT. It yields the protein CASRKEGKDVLNEKLFF.

DNA of the CDR3: TGTGCCATCAGTGCCGCCGGGACAGCAGGCGGAAACACCATATATTTT. The encoded protein is CAISAAGTAGGNTIYF. The genes are TRBV10-3 and TRBJ1-3, with TRBD1 matching over 7 bases. V lost 4 bases to trimming and J lost 4 bases; unmatched junction nucleotides: 10. Germline CDR1 ENHRY, CDR2 SYGVKD. The length of the CDR3 is 16 residues.

The chain recombines TRBV6-1 with TRBJ2-1; a weak D match, TRBD1 (5 bases). The CDR3 consists of 16 residues. CDR1 is MNHNS and CDR2 is SASEGT in the germline V gene. Deletions cut 1 base from V and 4 bases from J, with 14 bases between. CDR3 protein: CASSEVRQPPYNEQFF. DNA for the CDR3: TGTGCCAGCAGTGAAGTCAGACAGCCTCCTTACAATGAGCAGTTCTTC.

The rearrangement joins TRBV12-5 to TRBJ2-5; 11 nucleotides align to TRBD2. The CDR3 spans 20 residues. The germline V gene has CDR1 LGHNT and CDR2 FRNRAP. Germline trimming cut 9 bases from V and 4 bases from J; bases unmatched to any gene: 25. CDR3 loop: CARGTFDRDTSGGLGETQYF. The CDR3 coding sequence is TGTGCTAGAGGGACTTTTGACAGGGACACTAGCGGGGGCTTGGGAGAGACCCAGTACTTC.

The rearrangement links TRBV9 to TRBJ2-1; a possible D gene is TRBD2 (7 bases). The CDR3 spans 15 residues. The germline V gene has CDR1 SGDLS and CDR2 YYNGEE. V lost 1 base and J 7 bases, leaving 15 bases between the germline ends. The CDR3 reads CASSVQGGARNEQFF. The CDR3 nucleotides are TGTGCCAGCAGCGTACAAGGGGGGGCAAGAAATGAGCAGTTCTTC.

The J gene is TRBJ2-3, the V gene TRBV4-2; D call uncertain. V dropped 4 bases and J dropped 1 base, with 12 bases sitting between them. CDR1 is LGHNA and CDR2 is YNFKEQ in the germline V gene. This CDR3 has 15 residues. Here the CDR3 reads CASSREPGRTDTQYF. In DNA form, the CDR3 reads TGTGCCAGCAGCCGCGAGCCGGGTCGCACAGATACGCAGTATTTT.

This chain links TRBV2 with TRBJ2-1; the D gene is possibly TRBD2 (5 bases). This CDR3 contains 13 residues. Looked up from germline, CDR1 is SNHLY and CDR2 is FYNNEI. Trimming took off 7 bases at V and 5 bases at J, with 12 bases between the two ends. The CDR3 here is CASKDFGDNEQFF. As DNA, the CDR3 is TGTGCCAGCAAGGACTTCGGGGACAATGAGCAGTTCTTC.

The chain carries TRBV19 and TRBJ1-1, with unresolved D. There are 12 residues in the CDR3. The germline gives CDR1 LNHDA, CDR2 SQIVND (reference sequence). The germline V and J ends were trimmed by 2 bases and 7 bases, with 8 bases remaining between them. CDR3 residues: CASSIRRGEAFF. The CDR3 DNA follows: TGTGCCAGTAGTATACGGCGAGGTGAAGCTTTCTTT.

The genes are TRBV5-1 and TRBJ2-2; a possible D gene is TRBD1 (6 bases). The CDR3 loop spans 14 amino acids. The germline V gene encodes CDR1 SGHRS and CDR2 YFSETQ. V was trimmed by 6 bases and J by 6 bases, leaving 15 bases between them. The CDR3 spells CASTIGGSPGELFF. The CDR3 DNA reads TGCGCCAGCACCATAGGGGGAAGCCCCGGGGAGCTGTTTTTT.

This chain connects TRBV19 to TRBJ2-5, with TRBD1 matching 8 bases. The CDR3 sequence is 14 residues long. Germline values: CDR1 LNHDA, CDR2 SQIVND (reference sequence). V shed 1 base, J shed 4 bases, and the junction held 2 bases outside the gene matches. CDR3 in amino acids: CASSIGTGGETQYF. The CDR3 bases are TGTGCCAGTAGTATAGGAACAGGGGGAGAGACCCAGTACTTC.

This sequence joins TRBV5-1 and TRBJ2-2; 8 nucleotides agree with TRBD2. This CDR3 is 15 amino acids long. V shed 1 base, J shed 4 bases, and the junction held 3 bases outside the gene matches. Germline assignment: CDR1 SGHRS and CDR2 YFSETQ. CDR3 coding DNA: TGCGCCAGCAGCTTGCTACTAGCGGTCACCGGGGAGCTGTTTTTT. Its translation is CASSLLLAVTGELFF.

This rearrangement joins TRBV5-1 to TRBJ2-1; D is uncertain. Germline CDR1 is SGHRS and CDR2 is YFSETQ. Trimming cost V 4 bases and J 3 bases, with 11 bases left between them. The CDR3 runs to 14 residues. CDR3 DNA sequence: TGCGCCAGCAGCGCGTCACAGTTCTACAATGAGCAGTTCTTC. This gives the protein CASSASQFYNEQFF.

Written as DNA, the CDR3 is TGTGCCAGCAGCTTAAATTCTGGAGGTGGAGAGACCCAGTACTTC. Protein product: CASSLNSGGGETQYF. The rearrangement joins TRBV7-3 to TRBJ2-5; the D gene is possibly TRBD2 (5 bases). Germline values: CDR1 SGHTA, CDR2 FQGTGA. Trimming stripped 1 base from V and 4 bases from J, with 13 bases between. This CDR3 region has 15 residues.

The V gene is TRBV6-1, the J gene TRBJ2-3; the D is unclear. Trimming left V 7 bases short and J 6 bases short, with 14 bases between. Per germline, CDR1 MNHNS and CDR2 SASEGT. This CDR3 is built from 13 residues. The CDR3 loop is CASKLVRRDTQYF. In DNA form, the CDR3 reads TGTGCCAGCAAATTGGTACGCCGGGATACGCAGTATTTT.

The genes are TRBV6-6 and TRBJ2-1; 8 positions agree with TRBD1. The germline CDR1 and CDR2 sequences are MNHNY and SVGAGI (reference sequence). The CDR3 consists of 16 residues. Germline trimming cut 4 bases from V and 6 bases from J; bases unmatched to any gene: 11. CDR3 nucleotides: TGTGCCAGCAGTTTCCGCGTCAGGGGGCCACGCAATGAGCAGTTCTTC. It is translated as CASSFRVRGPRNEQFF.

The J gene is TRBJ2-1, the V gene TRBV13; the D gene is possibly TRBD1 (6 bases). The CDR3 length is 15 residues. V was pared by 4 bases and J by 5 bases, with 15 bases between. Germline-derived CDR1 and CDR2 are PRHDT and FYEKMQ (reference sequence). CDR3 residues: CASSSTGRADNEQFF. Here the CDR3 DNA reads TGTGCCAGCAGCTCAACAGGGCGGGCTGACAATGAGCAGTTCTTC.

This sequence joins TRBV13 and TRBJ1-1; possible D gene TRBD1, 6 bases. Deletions cut 1 base from V and 8 bases from J, with 11 bases between. This CDR3 contains 13 residues. Per germline, CDR1 PRHDT and CDR2 FYEKMQ (reference sequence). DNA for the CDR3: TGTGCCAGCAGCTTAGAGGACAGCGCCGAAGCTTTCTTT. This translates into CASSLEDSAEAFF.

The chain links TRBV28 to TRBJ2-1, with a possible D match to TRBD2 (5 bases). The CDR3 has 15 residues. Trimming removed 3 bases at V and 3 bases at J, with 12 bases between. CDR1 is MDHEN, CDR2 SYDVKM, per germline. The CDR3 is CASSFERELYNEQFF. The CDR3 DNA is TGTGCCAGCAGTTTCGAGAGGGAGCTCTACAATGAGCAGTTCTTC.

The gene calls are TRBV18 and TRBJ2-1; TRBD2 aligns across 11 bases. Germline-derived CDR1 and CDR2 are KGHSH and LQKENI. The CDR3 is 15 amino acids. J was trimmed by 8 bases and V by 2 bases; bases with no gene match: 5. CDR3 residues: CASSPDTSGSDEQFF. The CDR3 DNA is TGTGCCAGCTCACCAGACACTAGCGGGAGTGATGAGCAGTTCTTC. The entire variable domain, with the rest obtained from reference TRBV18 and TRBJ2-1, is as follows: NAGVMQNPRHLVRRRGQEARLRCSPMKGHSHVYWYRQLPEEGLKFMVYLQKENIIDESGMPKERFSAEFPKEGPSILRIQQVVRGDSAAYFCASSPDTSGSDEQFFGPGTRLTVL.

The chain carries TRBV9 and TRBJ2-7; possibly TRBD1 for D (6 bases). CDR1 is SGDLS and CDR2 is YYNGEE in the germline V gene. V lost 0 bases and J 3 bases, leaving 13 bases between the germline ends. The CDR3 sequence is 15 residues long. Written as DNA, the CDR3 is TGTGCCAGCAGCGTAGCTACAGGGCTTGGCTACGAGCAGTACTTC. As protein: CASSVATGLGYEQYF.

This sequence joins TRBV19 and TRBJ2-7; 7 bases map to TRBD2. CDR1 is LNHDA and CDR2 is SQIVND in the germline V gene (reference sequence). V shed 5 bases, J shed 3 bases, and the junction held 4 bases outside the gene matches. There are 13 residues in the CDR3. CDR3 coding DNA: TGTGCCAGTAGTCTGGGACTAAACTACGAGCAGTACTTC. As protein: CASSLGLNYEQYF. Filled out from reference TRBV19 and TRBJ2-7, the complete variable domain reads DGGITQSPKYLFRKEGQNVTLSCEQNLNHDAMYWYRQDPGQGLRLIYYSQIVNDFQKGDIAEGYSVSREKKESFPLTVTSAQKNPTAFYLCASSLGLNYEQYFGPGTRLTVT.

The genes are TRBV18 and TRBJ2-3; no reliable D call. This CDR3 contains 12 residues. Trimming stripped 6 bases from V and 2 bases from J, with 6 bases between. The germline gives CDR1 KGHSH, CDR2 LQKENI. The CDR3 loop reads CASSWATDTQYF. DNA for the CDR3: TGTGCCAGCTCTTGGGCCACAGATACGCAGTATTTT.